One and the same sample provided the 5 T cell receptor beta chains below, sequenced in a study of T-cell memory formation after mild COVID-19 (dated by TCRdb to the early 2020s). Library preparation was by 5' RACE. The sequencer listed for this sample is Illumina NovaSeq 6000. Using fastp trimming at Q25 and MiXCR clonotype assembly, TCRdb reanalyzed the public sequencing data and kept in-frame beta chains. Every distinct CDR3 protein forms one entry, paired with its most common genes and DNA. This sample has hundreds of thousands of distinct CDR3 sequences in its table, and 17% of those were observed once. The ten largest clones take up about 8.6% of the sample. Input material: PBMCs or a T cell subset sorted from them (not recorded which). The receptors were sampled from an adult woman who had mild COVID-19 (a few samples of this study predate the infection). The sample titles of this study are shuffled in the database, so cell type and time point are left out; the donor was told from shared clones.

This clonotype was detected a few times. CDR3 sequence reads: CASSLTGTFTWEQYF. CDR3 DNA: TGTGCCAGCAGCTTAACCGGGACATTCACTTGGGAGCAGTACTTC. This sequence joins TRBV7-9 and TRBJ2-7; possibly TRBD1 for D (6 bases). The CDR3 has 15 amino acids. Germline CDR1 SEHNR, CDR2 FQNEAQ (reference sequence). V lost 2 bases and J 7 bases, leaving 18 bases between the germline ends.

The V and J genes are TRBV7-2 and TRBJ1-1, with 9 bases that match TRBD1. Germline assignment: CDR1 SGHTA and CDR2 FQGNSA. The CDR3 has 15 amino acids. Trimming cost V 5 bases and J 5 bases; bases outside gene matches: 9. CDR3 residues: CASSPQQGAITEAFF. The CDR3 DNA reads TGTGCCAGCAGCCCCCAACAGGGGGCCATTACTGAAGCTTTCTTT.

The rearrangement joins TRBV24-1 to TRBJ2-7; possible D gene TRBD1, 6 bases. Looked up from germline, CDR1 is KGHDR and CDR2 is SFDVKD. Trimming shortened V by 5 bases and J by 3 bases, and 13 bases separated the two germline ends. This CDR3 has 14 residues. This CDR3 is CATSATDRVYEQYF. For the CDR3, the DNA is TGTGCCACCAGTGCCACGGACAGAGTCTACGAGCAGTACTTC.

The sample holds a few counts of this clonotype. For the CDR3, the DNA is TGTGCCAGCAGCTCCACCGGGAGCCCTCGAAGAAACACCATATATTTT. Its translation is CASSSTGSPRRNTIYF. The chain couples TRBV6-5 to TRBJ1-3; D is ambiguous. The CDR3 has 16 amino acids. Per the germline V gene, CDR1 is MNHEY and CDR2 is SVGAGI. V lost 6 bases and J lost 5, with 20 bases in between.

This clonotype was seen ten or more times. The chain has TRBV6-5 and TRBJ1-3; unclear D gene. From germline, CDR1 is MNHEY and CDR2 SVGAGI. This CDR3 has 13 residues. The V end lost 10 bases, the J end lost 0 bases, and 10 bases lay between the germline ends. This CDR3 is CATGLISGNTIYF. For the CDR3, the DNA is TGTGCCACTGGACTGATCTCTGGAAACACCATATATTTT.